This entry concerns a single TCR beta chain. For recovered donors of Cohort 3, there were two negative PCRs, clearance, or symptom resolution. Study processing details: Scientists estimated how many nucleated cells there were by amplifying reference gene primers. Using immunoSEQ multiplex PCR, the repertoire was profiled, and TCRdb retains in-frame clones only, with some absent. That table is the source of V, J and clone size, and D and trimming were worked out from the DNA. The table lists some 400,000 clones, around 87% of them singletons. The sample originates from a study of blood T cell repertoires in COVID-19. Study as a whole: Material from acute and convalescent COVID-19 was sourced from the United States, Italy and Spain.

The clonotype originates from a man under 40 who had recovered from COVID-19. The sequenced material came from PBMCs or T cells enriched from blood (not recorded which).

The CDR3 region is CASSFISGSYNEQFF. DNA of the CDR3: TGCGCCAGCAGCTTCATCAGCGGTTCGTACAATGAGCAGTTCTTC. The V call is TRBV5-1, the J call TRBJ2-1; possible D gene TRBD2, 5 bases. Per the germline V gene, CDR1 is SGHRS and CDR2 is YFSETQ. The CDR3 sequence is 15 residues long. The V gene lost 2 bases and the J gene lost 4 bases, with 13 bases spanning the gap.